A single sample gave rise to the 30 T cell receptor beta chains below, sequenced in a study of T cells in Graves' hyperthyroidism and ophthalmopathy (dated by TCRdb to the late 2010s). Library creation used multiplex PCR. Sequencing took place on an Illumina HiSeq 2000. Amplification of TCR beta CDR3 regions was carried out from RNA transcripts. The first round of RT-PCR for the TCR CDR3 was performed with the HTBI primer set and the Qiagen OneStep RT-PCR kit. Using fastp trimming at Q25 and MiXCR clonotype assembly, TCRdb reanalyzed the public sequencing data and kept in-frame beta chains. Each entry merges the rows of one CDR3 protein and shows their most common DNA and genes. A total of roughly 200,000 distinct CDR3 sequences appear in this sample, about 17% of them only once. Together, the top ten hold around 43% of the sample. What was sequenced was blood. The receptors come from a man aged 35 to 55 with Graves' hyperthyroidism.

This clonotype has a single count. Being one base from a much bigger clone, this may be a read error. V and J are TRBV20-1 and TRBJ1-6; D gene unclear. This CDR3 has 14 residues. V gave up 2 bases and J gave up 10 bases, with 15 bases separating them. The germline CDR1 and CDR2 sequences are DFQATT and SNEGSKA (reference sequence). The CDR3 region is CSARHLAVLSPLHF. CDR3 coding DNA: TGCAGTGCTAGACATCTGGCCGTTCTATCACCCCTCCACTTT.

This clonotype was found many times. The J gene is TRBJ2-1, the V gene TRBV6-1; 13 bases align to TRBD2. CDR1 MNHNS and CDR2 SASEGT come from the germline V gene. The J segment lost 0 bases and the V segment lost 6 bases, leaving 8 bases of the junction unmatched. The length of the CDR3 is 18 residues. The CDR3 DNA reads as TGTGCCAGCAGAAGGACTAGCGGGGGCGACAGCTCCTACAATGAGCAGTTCTTC. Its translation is CASRRTSGGDSSYNEQFF.

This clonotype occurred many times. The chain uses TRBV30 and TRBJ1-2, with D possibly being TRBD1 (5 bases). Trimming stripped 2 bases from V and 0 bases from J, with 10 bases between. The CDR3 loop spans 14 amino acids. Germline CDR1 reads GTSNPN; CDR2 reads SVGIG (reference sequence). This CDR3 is CAWSSRVSNYGYTF. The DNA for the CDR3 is TGTGCCTGGAGTAGCAGGGTTTCTAACTATGGCTACACCTTC.

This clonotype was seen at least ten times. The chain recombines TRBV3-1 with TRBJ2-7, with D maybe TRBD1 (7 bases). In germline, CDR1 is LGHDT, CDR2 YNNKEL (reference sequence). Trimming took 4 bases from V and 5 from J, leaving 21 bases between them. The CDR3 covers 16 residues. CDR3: CASSRRGLEGAHEQYF. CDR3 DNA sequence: TGTGCCAGCAGCCGGAGGGGGCTTGAGGGGGCCCACGAGCAGTACTTC.

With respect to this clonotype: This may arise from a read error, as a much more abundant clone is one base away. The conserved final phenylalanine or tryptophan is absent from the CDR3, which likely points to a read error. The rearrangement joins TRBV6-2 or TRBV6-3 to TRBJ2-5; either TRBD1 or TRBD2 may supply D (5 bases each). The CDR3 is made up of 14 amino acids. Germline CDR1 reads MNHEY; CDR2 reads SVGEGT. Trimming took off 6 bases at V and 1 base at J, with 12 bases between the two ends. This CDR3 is CASSLSGAQETQYL. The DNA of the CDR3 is TGTGCCAGCAGCCTATCCGGGGCCCAAGAGACCCAGTACCTC.

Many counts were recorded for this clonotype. The CDR3 nucleotides read TGTGCCAGCAGTGAATTGGGGCAGAGCTCTGGGGCCAACGTCCTGACTTTC. Its protein is CASSELGQSSGANVLTF. The chain uses TRBV2 and TRBJ2-6; D is possibly TRBD1 (5 bases). Trimming took off 2 bases at V and 0 bases at J, with 11 bases between the two ends. Germline CDR1 is SNHLY and CDR2 is FYNNEI. The CDR3 has 17 residues.

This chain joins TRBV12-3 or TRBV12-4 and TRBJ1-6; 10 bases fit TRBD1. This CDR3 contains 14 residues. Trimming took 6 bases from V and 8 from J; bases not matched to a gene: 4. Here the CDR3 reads CASRTGTGDSPLHF. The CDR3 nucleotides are TGTGCCAGCAGGACCGGGACAGGGGATTCACCCCTCCACTTT.

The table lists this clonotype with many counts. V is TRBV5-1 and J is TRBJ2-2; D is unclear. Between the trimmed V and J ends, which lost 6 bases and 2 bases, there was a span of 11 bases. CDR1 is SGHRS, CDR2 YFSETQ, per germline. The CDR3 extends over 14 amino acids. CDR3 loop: CASKAQYNTGELFF. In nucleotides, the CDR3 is TGCGCCAGCAAGGCACAGTACAACACCGGGGAGCTGTTTTTT.

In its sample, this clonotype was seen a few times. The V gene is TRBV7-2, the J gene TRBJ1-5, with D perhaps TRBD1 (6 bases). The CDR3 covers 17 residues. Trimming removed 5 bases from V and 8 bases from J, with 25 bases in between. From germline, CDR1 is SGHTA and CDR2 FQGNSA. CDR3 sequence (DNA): TGTGCCAGCAGCCAAAACTATGGACAGCCGGGCATGGAGCCCCAGCATTTT. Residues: CASSQNYGQPGMEPQHF. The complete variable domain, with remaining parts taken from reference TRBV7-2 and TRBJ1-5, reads GAGVSQSPSNKVTEKGKDVELRCDPISGHTALYWYRQSLGQGLEFLIYFQGNSAPDKSGLPSDRFSAERTGGSVSTLTIQRTQQEDSAVYLCASSQNYGQPGMEPQHFGDGTRLSIL.

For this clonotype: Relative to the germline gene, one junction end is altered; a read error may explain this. The CDR3: CSAREGQGAYEQFF. CDR3 coding DNA: TGCAGTGCCAGAGAAGGACAGGGGGCGTACGAGCAGTTCTTC. J is TRBJ2-7 and V is TRBV20-1; 11 nucleotides match TRBD1. The end of the DNA aligns better with TRBJ2-1, so the J call may be wrong. Germline CDR1 reads DFQATT; CDR2 reads SNEGSKA (reference sequence). This CDR3 has 14 residues.

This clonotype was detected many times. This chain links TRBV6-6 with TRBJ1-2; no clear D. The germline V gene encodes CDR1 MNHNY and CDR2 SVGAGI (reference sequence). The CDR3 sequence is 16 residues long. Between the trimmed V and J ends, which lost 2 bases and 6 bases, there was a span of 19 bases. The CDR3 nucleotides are TGTGCCAGCAGTTACGTCGGCGAGGGAGAGGTGGATGGCTACACCTTC. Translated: CASSYVGEGEVDGYTF.

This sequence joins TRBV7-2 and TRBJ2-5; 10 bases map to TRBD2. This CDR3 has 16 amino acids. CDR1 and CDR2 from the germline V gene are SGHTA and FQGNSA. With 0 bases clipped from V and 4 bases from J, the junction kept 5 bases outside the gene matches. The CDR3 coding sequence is TGTGCCAGCAGCTTAGCGCCTCTAGCGGGGGCAGAGACCCAGTACTTC. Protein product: CASSLAPLAGAETQYF.

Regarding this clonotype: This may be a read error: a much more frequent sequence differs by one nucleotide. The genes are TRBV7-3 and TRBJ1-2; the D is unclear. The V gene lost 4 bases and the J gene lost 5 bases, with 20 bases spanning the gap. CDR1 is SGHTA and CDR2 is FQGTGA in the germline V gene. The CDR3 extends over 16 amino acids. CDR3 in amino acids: CASSSPSEDQRYGYTF. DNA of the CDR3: TGTGCCAGCAGCTCCCCGTCGGAGGACCAGAGGTATGGCTACACCTTC.

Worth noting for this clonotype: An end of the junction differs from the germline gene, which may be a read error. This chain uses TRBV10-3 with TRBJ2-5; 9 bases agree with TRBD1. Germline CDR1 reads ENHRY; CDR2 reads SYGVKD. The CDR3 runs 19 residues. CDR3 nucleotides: TGTGCCACCCAGAATCGGGACAGGGTGGGCCCCACCAATGGTGAGACCAAGTACTTC. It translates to CATQNRDRVGPTNGETKYF.

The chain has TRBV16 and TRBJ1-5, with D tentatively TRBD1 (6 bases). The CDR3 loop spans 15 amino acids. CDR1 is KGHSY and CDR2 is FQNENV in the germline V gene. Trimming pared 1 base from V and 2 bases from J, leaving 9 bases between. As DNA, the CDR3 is TGTGCCAGCAGCCAATGGAACAGGGGCAATCAGCCCCAGCATTTT. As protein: CASSQWNRGNQPQHF. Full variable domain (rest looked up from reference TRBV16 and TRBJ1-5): GEEVAQTPKHLVRGEGQKAKLYCAPIKGHSYVFWYQQVLKNEFKFLISFQNENVFDETGMPKERFSAKCLPNSPCSLEIQATKLEDSAVYFCASSQWNRGNQPQHFGDGTRLSIL.

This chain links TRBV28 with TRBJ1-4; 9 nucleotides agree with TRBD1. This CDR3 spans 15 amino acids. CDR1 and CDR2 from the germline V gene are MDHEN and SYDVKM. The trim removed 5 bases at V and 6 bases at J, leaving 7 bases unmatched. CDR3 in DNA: TGTGCCAGCAGTCCCCTAGGGGACAGGGATGAAAAACTGTTTTTT. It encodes CASSPLGDRDEKLFF.

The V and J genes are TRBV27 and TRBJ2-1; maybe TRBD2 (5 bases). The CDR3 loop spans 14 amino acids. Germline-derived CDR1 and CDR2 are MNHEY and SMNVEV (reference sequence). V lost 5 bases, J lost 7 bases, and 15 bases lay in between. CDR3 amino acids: CASSKTISVNEQFF. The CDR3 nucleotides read TGTGCCAGCAGTAAAACCATTAGCGTGAATGAGCAGTTCTTC.

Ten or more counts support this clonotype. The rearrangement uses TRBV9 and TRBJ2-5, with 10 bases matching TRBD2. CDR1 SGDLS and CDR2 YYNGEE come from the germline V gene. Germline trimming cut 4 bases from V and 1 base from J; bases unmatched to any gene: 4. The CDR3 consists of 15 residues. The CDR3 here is CASSSGTSVQETQYF. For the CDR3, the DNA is TGTGCCAGCAGCTCGGGGACTAGCGTCCAAGAGACCCAGTACTTC. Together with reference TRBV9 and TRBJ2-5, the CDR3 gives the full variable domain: DSGVTQTPKHLITATGQRVTLRCSPRSGDLSVYWYQQSLDQGLQFLIQYYNGEERAKGNILERFSAQQFPDLHSELNLSSLELGDSALYFCASSSGTSVQETQYFGPGTRLLVL.

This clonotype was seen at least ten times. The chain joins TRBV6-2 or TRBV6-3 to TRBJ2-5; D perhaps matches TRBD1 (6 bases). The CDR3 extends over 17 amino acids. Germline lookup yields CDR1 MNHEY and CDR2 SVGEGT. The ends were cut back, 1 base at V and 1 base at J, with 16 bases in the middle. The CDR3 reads CASSYFYREPLQETQYF. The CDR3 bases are TGTGCCAGCAGTTACTTCTACAGGGAACCTCTCCAAGAGACCCAGTACTTC.

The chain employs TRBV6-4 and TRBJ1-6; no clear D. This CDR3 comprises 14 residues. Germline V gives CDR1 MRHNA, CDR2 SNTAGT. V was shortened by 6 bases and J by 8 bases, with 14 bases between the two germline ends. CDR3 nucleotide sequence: TGTGCCAGCAGGGCGCCGGGGTTAGATTCACCCCTCCACTTT. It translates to CASRAPGLDSPLHF.

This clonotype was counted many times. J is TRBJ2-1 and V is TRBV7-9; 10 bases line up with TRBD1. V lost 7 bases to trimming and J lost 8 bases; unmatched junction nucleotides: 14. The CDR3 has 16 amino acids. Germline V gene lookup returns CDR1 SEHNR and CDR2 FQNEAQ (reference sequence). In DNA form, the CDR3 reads TGTGCCAGCAACCATAGGGGGACAGGGGTATTGGATGAGCAGTTCTTC. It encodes CASNHRGTGVLDEQFF. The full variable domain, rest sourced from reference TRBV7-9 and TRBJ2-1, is DTGVSQNPRHKITKRGQNVTFRCDPISEHNRLYWYRQTLGQGPEFLTYFQNEAQLEKSRLLSDRFSAERPKGSFSTLEIQRTEQGDSAMYLCASNHRGTGVLDEQFFGPGTRLTVL.

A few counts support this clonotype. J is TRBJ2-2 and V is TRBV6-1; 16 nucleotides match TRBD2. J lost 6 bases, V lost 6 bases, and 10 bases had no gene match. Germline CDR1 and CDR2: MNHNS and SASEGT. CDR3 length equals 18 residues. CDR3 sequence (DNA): TGTGCCAGCAGCTCCGCGGGGACTAGCGGGAGGGCCGCCGGGGAGCTGTTTTTT. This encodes CASSSAGTSGRAAGELFF.

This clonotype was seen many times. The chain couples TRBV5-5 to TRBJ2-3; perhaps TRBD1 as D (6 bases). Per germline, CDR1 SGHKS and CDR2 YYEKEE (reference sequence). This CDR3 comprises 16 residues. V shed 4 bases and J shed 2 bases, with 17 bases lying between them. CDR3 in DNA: TGTGCCAGCAGCCAGGGGCCTCTCCCCCCCACAGATACGCAGTATTTT. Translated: CASSQGPLPPTDTQYF. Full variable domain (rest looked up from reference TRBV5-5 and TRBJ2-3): DAGVTQSPTHLIKTRGQQVTLRCSPISGHKSVSWYQQVLGQGPQFIFQYYEKEERGRGNFPDRFSARQFPNYSSELNVNALLLGDSALYLCASSQGPLPPTDTQYFGPGTRLTVL.

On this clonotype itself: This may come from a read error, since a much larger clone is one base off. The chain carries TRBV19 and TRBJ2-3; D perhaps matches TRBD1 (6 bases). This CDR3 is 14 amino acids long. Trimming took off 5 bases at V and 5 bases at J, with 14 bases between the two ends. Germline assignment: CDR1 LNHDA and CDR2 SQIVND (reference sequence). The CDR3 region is CASSHPRGLDTQYF. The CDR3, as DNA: TGTGCCAGTAGTCACCCCAGGGGTTTAGATACGCAGTATTTT.

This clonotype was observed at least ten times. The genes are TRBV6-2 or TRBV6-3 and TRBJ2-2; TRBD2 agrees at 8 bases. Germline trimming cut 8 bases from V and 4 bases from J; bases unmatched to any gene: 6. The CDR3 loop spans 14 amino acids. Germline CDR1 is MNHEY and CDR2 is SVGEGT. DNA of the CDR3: TGTGCCAGCGACGGGGGGGCCGGCACCGGGGAGCTGTTTTTT. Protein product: CASDGGAGTGELFF.

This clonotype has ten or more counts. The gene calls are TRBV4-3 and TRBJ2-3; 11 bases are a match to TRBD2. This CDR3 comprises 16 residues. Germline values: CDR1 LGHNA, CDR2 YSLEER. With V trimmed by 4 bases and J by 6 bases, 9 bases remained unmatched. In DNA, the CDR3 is TGCGCCAGCAGCCCCAAGCTAGCGGGGGGTGACGATACGCAGTATTTT. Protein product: CASSPKLAGGDDTQYF.

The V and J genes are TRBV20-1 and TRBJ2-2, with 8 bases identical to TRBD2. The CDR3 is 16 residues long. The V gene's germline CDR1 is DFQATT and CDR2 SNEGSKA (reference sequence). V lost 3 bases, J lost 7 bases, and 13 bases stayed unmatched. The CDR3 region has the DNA TGCAGTGCTAGCTCCACACGGGGGGGCCCAATCGGGGAGCTGTTTTTT. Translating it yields CSASSTRGGPIGELFF.

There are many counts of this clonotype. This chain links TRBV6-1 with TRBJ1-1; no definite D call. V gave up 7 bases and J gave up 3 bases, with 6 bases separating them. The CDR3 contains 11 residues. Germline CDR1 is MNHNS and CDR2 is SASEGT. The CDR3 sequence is CASIVYTEAFF. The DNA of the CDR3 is TGTGCCAGCATTGTTTACACTGAAGCTTTCTTT.

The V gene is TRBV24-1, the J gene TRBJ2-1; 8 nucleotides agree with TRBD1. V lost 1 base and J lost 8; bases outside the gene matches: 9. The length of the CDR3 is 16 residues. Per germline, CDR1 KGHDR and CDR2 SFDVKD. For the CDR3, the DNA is TGTGCCACCAGTGATTTAGGGCAGGGGGCTTACCATGAGCAGTTCTTC. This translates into CATSDLGQGAYHEQFF.

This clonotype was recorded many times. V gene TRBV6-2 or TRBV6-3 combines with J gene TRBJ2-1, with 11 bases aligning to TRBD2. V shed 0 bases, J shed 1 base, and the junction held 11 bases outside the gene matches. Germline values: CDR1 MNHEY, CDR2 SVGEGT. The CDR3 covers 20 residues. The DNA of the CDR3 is TGTGCCAGCAGTTACTCGGTTAGCGGGGGGGCCTCGAGATCCTACAATGAGCAGTTCTTC. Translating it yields CASSYSVSGGASRSYNEQFF.